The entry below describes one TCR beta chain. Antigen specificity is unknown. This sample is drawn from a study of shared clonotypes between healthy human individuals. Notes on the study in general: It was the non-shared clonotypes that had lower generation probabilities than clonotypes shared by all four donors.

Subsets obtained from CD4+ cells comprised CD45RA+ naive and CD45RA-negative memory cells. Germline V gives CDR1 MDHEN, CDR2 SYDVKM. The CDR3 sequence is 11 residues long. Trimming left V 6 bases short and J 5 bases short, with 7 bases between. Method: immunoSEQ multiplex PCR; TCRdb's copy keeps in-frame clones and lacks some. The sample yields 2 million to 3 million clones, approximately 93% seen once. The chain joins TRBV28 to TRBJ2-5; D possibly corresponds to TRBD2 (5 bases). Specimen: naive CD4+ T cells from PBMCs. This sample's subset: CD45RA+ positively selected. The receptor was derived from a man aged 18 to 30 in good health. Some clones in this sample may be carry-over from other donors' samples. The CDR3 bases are TGTGCCAGCAGCCAGCGGGAGACCCAGTACTTC. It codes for CASSQRETQYF.